The rows below give T cell receptor beta chains drawn from one sample of a study of cytomegalovirus exposure and HLA in healthy donors. Clones were read by immunoSEQ multiplex PCR, and TCRdb kept only the in-frame ones, dropping some. Here the sample table reports 170,000 or so clones. The sequenced sample was PBMCs. The source of these receptors is a man between 25 and 39 years old in good health and CMV-seronegative. CDR3s include the opening cysteine and the closing phenylalanine or tryptophan. D genes are given only for firm matches.

DNA: TGCAGCGTTGTGTGGGCTAGCGGGAGCGGAAGCGAGCAGTACTTC
CDR3: CSVVWASGSGSEQYF
length: 15
D: TRBD2
V: TRBV29-1
J: TRBJ2-7

DNA: TGTGCCAGCAGCGTAGCGCCCCTCGAGCAGTACTTC
CDR3: CASSVAPLEQYF
length: 12
D: NA
V: TRBV9
J: TRBJ2-7

DNA: TGTGCCAGCAGCGTAGTTAGCGGGAGGACCTACGAGCAGTACTTC
CDR3: CASSVVSGRTYEQYF
length: 15
D: TRBD2
V: TRBV9
J: TRBJ2-7

DNA: TGCGCCAGCAGTGAGTACGGCCAGGGAACCGGGGAGCTGTTTTTT
CDR3: CASSEYGQGTGELFF
length: 15
D: NA
V: TRBV10-1
J: TRBJ2-2

DNA: TGTGCCAGCAGTTTATTTGCGGGATCCAATCAGCCCCAGCATTTT
CDR3: CASSLFAGSNQPQHF
length: 15
D: NA
V: TRBV27
J: TRBJ1-5

DNA: TGCGCCAGCAGCTTCGGGACTAGCGGCTACGAGCAGTACTTC
CDR3: CASSFGTSGYEQYF
length: 14
D: TRBD2
V: TRBV5-1
J: TRBJ2-7

DNA: TGCGCCAGCAGTGAGTCGACGGGTAGGGGGCAGAGCTACGAGCAGTACTTC
CDR3: CASSESTGRGQSYEQYF
length: 17
D: TRBD1
V: TRBV10-1
J: TRBJ2-7

DNA: TGTGCCAGCAGCTCCAGGGGCGCGACGGGAAACACCATATATTTT
CDR3: CASSSRGATGNTIYF
length: 15
D: NA
V: TRBV7-8
J: TRBJ1-3

DNA: TGTGCCACCAGGCAGAGAGGGGGCGGCACTGAAGCTTTCTTT
CDR3: CATRQRGGGTEAFF
length: 14
D: TRBD1
V: TRBV6-5
J: TRBJ1-1

DNA: TGTGCCAGCAGTTACTCTGGAAACACCATATATTTT
CDR3: CASSYSGNTIYF
length: 12
D: NA
V: TRBV6-1
J: TRBJ1-3

DNA: TGTGCCAGTAGTACCGGGACAGCCCACTACGAGCAGTACTTC
CDR3: CASSTGTAHYEQYF
length: 14
D: TRBD1
V: TRBV19
J: TRBJ2-7

DNA: TGTGCCAGCAGCATACTCAGCGGGAGCAACTACAATGAGCAGTTCTTC
CDR3: CASSILSGSNYNEQFF
length: 16
D: TRBD2
V: TRBV7-2
J: TRBJ2-1

DNA: TGCAGTGCTAGGGAGAATTATGGCTACACCTTC
CDR3: CSARENYGYTF
length: 11
D: NA
V: TRBV20-1
J: TRBJ1-2

DNA: TGTGCCAGCAGCTTAATTAGACTAAAGGGGGGGAGAAACACCATATATTTT
CDR3: CASSLIRLKGGRNTIYF
length: 17
D: NA
V: TRBV7-3
J: TRBJ1-3

DNA: TGTGCCAGCAGGTCCCAGGGGATGAACACTGAAGCTTTCTTT
CDR3: CASRSQGMNTEAFF
length: 14
D: NA
V: TRBV6-1
J: TRBJ1-1

DNA: TGTGCCAGCAGTCGAACGGGGCTAGCGGGAGCTGAGACCCAGTACTTC
CDR3: CASSRTGLAGAETQYF
length: 16
D: TRBD2
V: TRBV7-9
J: TRBJ2-5

DNA: TGTGCCAGCAGCCCCAAGGAGGCGGGGGCCGGGGATACGCAGTATTTT
CDR3: CASSPKEAGAGDTQYF
length: 16
D: NA
V: TRBV9
J: TRBJ2-3

DNA: TGTGCCAGCAGCTTGAAACTAGCGGGAGGGGATGAGCAGTACTTC
CDR3: CASSLKLAGGDEQYF
length: 15
D: TRBD2
V: TRBV5-4
J: TRBJ2-7

DNA: TGTGCCAGCAGTGACCGGGACAGCGTCTACGAGCAGTACTTC
CDR3: CASSDRDSVYEQYF
length: 14
D: TRBD1
V: TRBV2
J: TRBJ2-7

DNA: TGTGCCAGCAGCCAGAGGGACTCCACTAGCACAGATACGCAGTATTTT
CDR3: CASSQRDSTSTDTQYF
length: 16
D: NA
V: TRBV4-2
J: TRBJ2-3

DNA: TGTGCCAGCAGTTTAAGGGGTAGGGGCTATAATTCACCCCTCCACTTT
CDR3: CASSLRGRGYNSPLHF
length: 16
D: NA
V: TRBV27
J: TRBJ1-6

DNA: TGTGCCAGCAGGAGGACAGGGGCTAGCTCCTACGAGCAGTACTTC
CDR3: CASRRTGASSYEQYF
length: 15
D: TRBD1
V: TRBV27
J: TRBJ2-7

DNA: TGTGCCAGCACCGGGACAGAAAACATTCAGTACTTC
CDR3: CASTGTENIQYF
length: 12
D: TRBD1
V: TRBV2
J: TRBJ2-4

DNA: TGTGCCTGGAGTCGACAGAGCCTCTACGAGCAGTACTTC
CDR3: CAWSRQSLYEQYF
length: 13
D: NA
V: TRBV30
J: TRBJ2-7

DNA: TGTGCCATCAGTGAGTCCGCGGGACAGGGACTGGAAAAACTGTTTTTT
CDR3: CAISESAGQGLEKLFF
length: 16
D: TRBD1
V: TRBV10-3
J: TRBJ1-4

DNA: TGTGCCATCAGTGAAAATCTCGACACTGAAGCTTTCTTT
CDR3: CAISENLDTEAFF
length: 13
D: NA
V: TRBV10-3
J: TRBJ1-1

DNA: TGTGCCAGCAGTTACGGCCCTAATACTAGCGAACACTTC
CDR3: CASSYGPNTSEHF
length: 13
D: TRBD2
V: TRBV6-5
J: TRBJ2-7

DNA: TGCGCCAGCAGCTTGGATAGTTATTCACCCCTCCACTTT
CDR3: CASSLDSYSPLHF
length: 13
D: NA
V: TRBV5-1
J: TRBJ1-6

DNA: TGTGCCAGCAGTTTATCGGGCAGGGAAGGGTATAGCAATCAGCCCCAGCATTTT
CDR3: CASSLSGREGYSNQPQHF
length: 18
D: NA
V: TRBV28
J: TRBJ1-5

DNA: TGTGCCAGCAGCCAACCGACAACCGGGACAGGTCAGCCCCAGCATTTT
CDR3: CASSQPTTGTGQPQHF
length: 16
D: TRBD1
V: TRBV4-2
J: TRBJ1-5

DNA: TGTGCCAGCAGCCGCGGGGGGGGAATGAGGGAGTTCTTC
CDR3: CASSRGGGMREFF
length: 13
D: TRBD2
V: TRBV5-6
J: TRBJ2-1

DNA: TGTGCCAGCAGCTCACTAGCGGGAGGCGCAGATACGCAGTATTTT
CDR3: CASSSLAGGADTQYF
length: 15
D: TRBD2
V: TRBV14
J: TRBJ2-3

DNA: TGTGCCAGCAGCGGGGGAGGTTTGGAAAAACTGTTTTTT
CDR3: CASSGGGLEKLFF
length: 13
D: NA
V: TRBV7-9
J: TRBJ1-4

DNA: TGTGCCAGCAGTTACTCGCTATCGACAGACTCCTACGAGCAGTACTTC
CDR3: CASSYSLSTDSYEQYF
length: 16
D: NA
V: TRBV6-5
J: TRBJ2-7

DNA: TGTGCCAGCAGTTACTCCGGGTCGGGGTCCCAGCCCCAGCATTTT
CDR3: CASSYSGSGSQPQHF
length: 15
D: NA
V: TRBV6-5
J: TRBJ1-5

DNA: TGCAGCGTCGTTACTTCTAGCGGGAGTTTCAATGAGCAGTTCTTC
CDR3: CSVVTSSGSFNEQFF
length: 15
D: TRBD2
V: TRBV29-1
J: TRBJ2-1

DNA: TGTGCCAGCAGCTTAGGTGGACAGGGAGGGACTGAAGCTTTCTTT
CDR3: CASSLGGQGGTEAFF
length: 15
D: TRBD1
V: TRBV11-3
J: TRBJ1-1

DNA: TGCGCCAGCAGCCAAAATCAAGGAGAACCTGGAAACACCATATATTTT
CDR3: CASSQNQGEPGNTIYF
length: 16
D: NA
V: TRBV4-3
J: TRBJ1-3

DNA: TGTGCCACCAGCAGATACGGGACAGACCTAAACATTCAGTACTTC
CDR3: CATSRYGTDLNIQYF
length: 15
D: TRBD1
V: TRBV15
J: TRBJ2-4

DNA: TGTGCCAGCAGCCCGGGGTGGCTAGCGGGAGTGTTTTATTACAATGAGCAGTTCTTC
CDR3: CASSPGWLAGVFYYNEQFF
length: 19
D: TRBD2
V: TRBV11-3
J: TRBJ2-1

DNA: TGTGCCAGCTCACCTCGGAGTCTAGCGGGAGTCAATGAGCAGTTCTTC
CDR3: CASSPRSLAGVNEQFF
length: 16
D: TRBD2
V: TRBV18
J: TRBJ2-1

DNA: TGCAGCGTTGATCGGAACACCGGGGAGCTGTTTTTT
CDR3: CSVDRNTGELFF
length: 12
D: NA
V: TRBV29-1
J: TRBJ2-2

DNA: TGTGCCAGCAGCCCGAGCGGGAGGCGGGTCTCCTACAATGAGCAGTTCTTC
CDR3: CASSPSGRRVSYNEQFF
length: 17
D: TRBD2
V: TRBV7-9
J: TRBJ2-1

DNA: TGTGCCAGCAGTTTAGACAGGAGCTCCTACAATGAGCAGTTCTTC
CDR3: CASSLDRSSYNEQFF
length: 15
D: NA
V: TRBV27
J: TRBJ2-1

DNA: TGTGCCAGCAGCTTGTCACTGCAAGAGACCCAGTACTTC
CDR3: CASSLSLQETQYF
length: 13
D: NA
V: TRBV5-5
J: TRBJ2-5

DNA: TGTGCCAGCAGCTTGGGACAGGGTAATGAGCAGTTCTTC
CDR3: CASSLGQGNEQFF
length: 13
D: TRBD1
V: TRBV11-2
J: TRBJ2-1